Following are 10 T cell receptor beta chains from one sample sequenced in a study of regulatory T cells in long-lasting Graves disease. Building the TCR beta libraries relied on iRepertoire HTBI primers, and CDR3 regions underwent Arm-PCR. TCRdb used MiXCR to reprocess the multiplex PCR reads, holding one entry per CDR3 protein. The table shows about 430,000 distinct CDR3 sequences, with about 21% occurring only once. Time point denoted: persistent/refractory GD, antithyroid drugs over 5 years with positive TRAb. RNA isolated from PBMCs was used to make the TCR library. The source was peripheral blood mononuclear cells (PBMCs), collected when the disease was refractory, from a patient treated with antithyroid drugs. Receptors were obtained from a female donor with Graves disease.

J is TRBJ2-3 and V is TRBV29-1, with 7 bases that match TRBD2. This CDR3 region has 16 residues. Trimming at V came to 3 bases and at J to 4 bases, leaving 13 bases not matched to a gene. The germline V gene encodes CDR1 SQVTM and CDR2 ANQGSEA. The CDR3 nucleotides are TGCAGCGTTGATGGGGGGGAGCGTCGGGTGGCAGATACGCAGTATTTT. Translating gives CSVDGGERRVADTQYF.

The chain combines TRBV7-9 with TRBJ1-3; D is perhaps TRBD1 (5 bases). V gave up 5 bases and J gave up 2 bases, with 19 bases separating them. Germline V lookup: CDR1 SEHNR, CDR2 FQNEAQ (reference sequence). The CDR3 extends over 17 amino acids. In DNA form, the CDR3 reads TGTGCCAGCAGCCCCACCCCCCCGACGGGGGCTGGAAACACCATATATTTT. Protein sequence: CASSPTPPTGAGNTIYF.

This clonotype was seen at least ten times. The chain has TRBV6-5 and TRBJ2-7; D is undetermined. Germline CDR1 reads MNHEY; CDR2 reads SVGAGI. The V end was cut by 4 bases, the J end by 3 bases, with 7 bases between. The CDR3 is 12 residues long. CDR3: CASSSSIYEQYF. The CDR3 coding sequence is TGTGCCAGCAGTTCCTCCATCTACGAGCAGTACTTC.

The chain carries TRBV15 and TRBJ1-3; D is perhaps TRBD1 (5 bases). Germline V gene sequence: CDR1 LNHNV, CDR2 YYDKDF (reference sequence). Between the trimmed V and J ends, which lost 3 bases and 0 bases, there was a span of 12 bases. The CDR3 has 16 amino acids. Written as DNA, the CDR3 is TGTGCCACCAGCAGCCCCGGGGCCGGCTCTGGAAACACCATATATTTT. The encoded protein is CATSSPGAGSGNTIYF.

The V call is TRBV4-1, the J call TRBJ2-3, with D possibly called TRBD1 or TRBD2 (5 bases each). Trimming left V 3 bases short and J 5 bases short, with 21 bases between. The CDR3 totals 17 residues. The germline gives CDR1 MGHRA, CDR2 YSYEKL. The CDR3 loop reads CASSQGPGSALLDTQYF. The DNA of the CDR3 is TGCGCCAGCAGCCAGGGGCCAGGTAGCGCCCTCTTAGATACGCAGTATTTT.

In this sample, this clonotype turned up a few times. The V gene is TRBV18, the J gene TRBJ2-7, with D possibly matching TRBD2 (5 bases). Germline V lookup: CDR1 KGHSH, CDR2 LQKENI. The CDR3 has 14 residues. Deletions cut 1 base from V and 1 base from J, with 8 bases between. The CDR3 spells CASSPQRTSYEQYF. Here the CDR3 DNA reads TGTGCCAGCTCACCACAGCGGACGTCCTACGAGCAGTACTTC. Using reference TRBV18 and TRBJ2-7 for the parts outside the CDR3, the full variable domain is NAGVMQNPRHLVRRRGQEARLRCSPMKGHSHVYWYRQLPEEGLKFMVYLQKENIIDESGMPKERFSAEFPKEGPSILRIQQVVRGDSAAYFCASSPQRTSYEQYFGPGTRLTVT.

Concerning this clonotype itself: This may stem from a read error, because a much larger clone lies one nucleotide away. V usage is TRBV28 and J usage is TRBJ2-1, with 9 bases identical to TRBD1. CDR1 and CDR2 (germline): MDHEN, SYDVKM. This CDR3 comprises 15 residues. The CDR3 sequence: CASSSTGGSYNGQFF. The CDR3 DNA sequence: TGTGCCAGCAGTTCGACAGGGGGGTCCTACAATGGGCAGTTCTTC. The variable domain in full, completed from reference TRBV28 and TRBJ2-1, reads DVKVTQSSRYLVKRTGEKVFLECVQDMDHENMFWYRQDPGLGLRLIYFSYDVKMKEKGDIPEGYSVSREKKERFSLILESASTNQTSMYLCASSSTGGSYNGQFFGPGTRLTVL.

To note about this clonotype: One base separates it from a far larger clone, so it is likely a read error. This chain uses TRBV6-1 with TRBJ2-2, with no clear D. There are 11 residues in the CDR3. Trimming stripped 11 bases from V and 5 bases from J, with 9 bases between. Germline V gene lookup returns CDR1 MNHNS and CDR2 SASEGT. This CDR3 is CARSETGELFF. The CDR3 nucleotides are TGTGCCCGCTCAGAAACCGGGGAGCTGTTTTTT.

This clonotype has ten or more counts. V and J are TRBV30 and TRBJ1-5; D unclear. There are 14 residues in the CDR3. Trimming removed 0 bases from V and 7 bases from J, with 13 bases in between. Per germline, CDR1 GTSNPN and CDR2 SVGIG (reference sequence). This CDR3 reads CAWSVRGMGQPQHF. The CDR3 region has the DNA TGTGCCTGGAGTGTACGTGGGATGGGGCAGCCCCAGCATTTT.

Only a few counts were recorded for this clonotype. This chain uses TRBV7-3 with TRBJ2-1; D gene uncertain. Germline CDR1 and CDR2: SGHTA and FQGTGA. The CDR3 runs to 13 residues. Trimming removed 1 base from V and 6 bases from J, with 7 bases in between. CDR3 nucleotides: TGTGCCAGCAGCTTAATGGGGTTCAATGAGCAGTTCTTC. Its translation is CASSLMGFNEQFF. Based on the CDR3 plus reference TRBV7-3 and TRBJ2-1, the full variable domain is GAGVSQTPSNKVTEKGKYVELRCDPISGHTALYWYRQSLGQGPEFLIYFQGTGAADDSGLPNDRFFAVRPEGSVSTLKIQRTERGDSAVYLCASSLMGFNEQFFGPGTRLTVL.